These 22 T cell receptor beta chains share one sample of origin, sequenced in a study of OX40 agonist ivuxolimab in advanced cancers. Clones were read by immunoSEQ multiplex PCR, and TCRdb kept only the in-frame ones, dropping some. This sample yields tens of thousands of clones, of which around 94% are seen a single time; around 16% belongs to the top ten. Sequences were derived from CD4+ or CD8+ T cells sorted from blood, sampled in a trial of the OX40 agonist ivuxolimab. Source of these receptors: an adult with an advanced solid tumor such as melanoma, head and neck, liver or kidney cancer.

The chain combines TRBV4-3 with TRBJ1-1; maybe TRBD1 (5 bases). Germline lookup yields CDR1 LGHNA and CDR2 YSLEER. The CDR3 sequence is 15 residues long. Trimming took off 6 bases at V and 0 bases at J, with 14 bases between the two ends. The CDR3 nucleotides are TGCGCCAGCAGTTCTTTTGCAGGGATGAACACTGAAGCTTTCTTT. It is translated as CASSSFAGMNTEAFF.

The chain has TRBV4-1 and TRBJ2-3, with 14 bases lining up with TRBD2. CDR1 is MGHRA, CDR2 YSYEKL, per germline. V was clipped by 6 bases and J by 5 bases; unmatched bases: 13. There are 18 residues in the CDR3. CDR3 bases: TGCGCCAGCAGTCAAAGACTAGCGGGGGGGCCAAATAGAGATACGCAGTATTTT. Encoded protein: CASSQRLAGGPNRDTQYF.

The sample holds one count of this clone. The chain is built from TRBV6-5 and TRBJ2-7, with D unclear. Trimming cost V 4 bases and J 3 bases, with 7 bases left between them. Germline CDR1 reads MNHEY; CDR2 reads SVGAGI. The CDR3 runs 12 residues. The CDR3 nucleotides are TGTGCCAGCAGTTCCGGGCTCTACGAGCAGTACTTC. The encoded protein is CASSSGLYEQYF.

The gene calls are TRBV19 and TRBJ2-7; 9 bases agree with TRBD1. Unmatched junction bases numbered 6, after V lost 3 bases and J lost 0 bases. The length of the CDR3 is 16 residues. Germline values: CDR1 LNHDA, CDR2 SQIVND (reference sequence). In DNA form, the CDR3 reads TGTGCCAGTAGTATGTGGGGGACAGGGATCTCCTACGAGCAGTACTTC. This translates into CASSMWGTGISYEQYF. The full variable domain, its missing parts supplied by reference TRBV19 and TRBJ2-7, is DGGITQSPKYLFRKEGQNVTLSCEQNLNHDAMYWYRQDPGQGLRLIYYSQIVNDFQKGDIAEGYSVSREKKESFPLTVTSAQKNPTAFYLCASSMWGTGISYEQYFGPGTRLTVT.

The chain joins TRBV28 to TRBJ2-1; 15 positions agree with TRBD2. The CDR3 loop spans 16 amino acids. Germline trimming cut 5 bases from V and 10 bases from J; bases unmatched to any gene: 9. Germline CDR1 is MDHEN and CDR2 is SYDVKM. CDR3 sequence (DNA): TGTGCCAGCAGTCTCTGGACTAGCGGGAGGGGGGACGAGCAGTTCTTC. This gives the protein CASSLWTSGRGDEQFF. Variable domain in full (rest from reference TRBV28 and TRBJ2-1): DVKVTQSSRYLVKRTGEKVFLECVQDMDHENMFWYRQDPGLGLRLIYFSYDVKMKEKGDIPEGYSVSREKKERFSLILESASTNQTSMYLCASSLWTSGRGDEQFFGPGTRLTVL.

The CDR3 nucleotides read TGCAGCGTTGAAGTCTTCCAGGGGCGGGCTAATGAAAAACTGTTTTTT. It yields the protein CSVEVFQGRANEKLFF. The chain uses TRBV29-1 and TRBJ1-4; D might be TRBD1 (6 bases). Germline CDR1 reads SQVTM; CDR2 reads ANQGSEA. V was cut by 1 base and J by 3 bases, with 15 bases left in between. This CDR3 spans 16 amino acids.

The chain links TRBV4-1 to TRBJ2-7, with TRBD2 matching over 7 bases. Germline assignment: CDR1 MGHRA and CDR2 YSYEKL. The CDR3 runs to 15 residues. The J segment lost 7 bases and the V segment lost 4 bases, leaving 13 bases of the junction unmatched. The CDR3 coding sequence is TGCGCCAGCAGCCTCTCTAGCGGTAGGAACGGTGAGCAGTACTTC. Protein: CASSLSSGRNGEQYF.

About this clone: Other DNA variants within this sample encode the same CDR3. V gene TRBV19 combines with J gene TRBJ1-1; D unclear. Looked up from germline, CDR1 is LNHDA and CDR2 is SQIVND (reference sequence). This CDR3 has 13 amino acids. With 3 bases removed from V and 0 bases from J, the gap between germline ends came to 5 bases. CDR3 sequence reads: CASSMAVNTEAFF. The CDR3 DNA reads as TGTGCCAGTAGTATGGCAGTGAACACTGAAGCTTTCTTT.

This chain links TRBV6-6 with TRBJ2-7; 9 positions agree with TRBD1. This CDR3 has 12 amino acids. Germline-derived CDR1 and CDR2 are MNHNY and SVGAGI (reference sequence). The V and J ends lost 8 bases and 6 bases, in that order; junction bases with no gene match: 5. The DNA of the CDR3 is TGTGCCAGCGGGACAGGGTATGGCGAGCAGTACTTC. Protein product: CASGTGYGEQYF.

The V call is TRBV9, the J call TRBJ2-5, with 7 nucleotides matching TRBD2. Trimming at V came to 0 bases and at J to 4 bases, leaving 9 bases not matched to a gene. This CDR3 is 16 amino acids long. CDR1 SGDLS and CDR2 YYNGEE come from the germline V gene. CDR3 loop: CASSVEGGSGGETQYF. In DNA form, the CDR3 reads TGTGCCAGCAGCGTAGAAGGCGGGAGTGGTGGAGAGACCCAGTACTTC.

This rearrangement joins TRBV5-5 to TRBJ1-6; TRBD1 might be the D (6 bases). CDR3 size: 17 residues. The germline V gene has CDR1 SGHKS and CDR2 YYEKEE (reference sequence). V was cut by 1 base and J by 6 bases, with 17 bases left in between. CDR3 protein: CASSLYTDRPLNSPLHF. As DNA, the CDR3 is TGTGCCAGCAGCTTGTATACTGACAGGCCCCTTAATTCACCCCTCCACTTT.

The chain has TRBV19 and TRBJ2-6; D unresolved. V lost 4 bases to trimming and J lost 0 bases, with 1 base between them. Germline CDR1 LNHDA, CDR2 SQIVND (reference sequence). The CDR3 is 13 amino acids. The DNA of the CDR3 is TGTGCCAGTAGTACCTCTGGGGCCAACGTCCTGACTTTC. It specifies CASSTSGANVLTF.

J is TRBJ1-2 and V is TRBV5-1; D is uncertain. Germline V gives CDR1 SGHRS, CDR2 YFSETQ. V was shortened by 4 bases and J by 2 bases, with 12 bases between the two germline ends. The CDR3 has 14 amino acids. As DNA, the CDR3 is TGCGCCAGCAGCCCTTTGTGGGCCAACTATGGCTACACCTTC. The encoded protein is CASSPLWANYGYTF.

CDR3 nucleotides: TGTGCCAGCAGCCAAGGGCTAGCGAGAAAACAAGAGACCCAGTACTTC. It is translated as CASSQGLARKQETQYF. The rearrangement uses TRBV4-2 and TRBJ2-5, with a possible D match to TRBD2 (6 bases). V was pared by 1 base and J by 2 bases, with 14 bases between. This CDR3 is 16 amino acids long. In germline, CDR1 is LGHNA, CDR2 YNFKEQ.

J is TRBJ2-3 and V is TRBV27; 7 positions agree with TRBD1. Trimming at V came to 5 bases and at J to 2 bases, leaving 4 bases not matched to a gene. This CDR3 has 14 amino acids. The V gene's germline CDR1 is MNHEY and CDR2 SMNVEV (reference sequence). As DNA, the CDR3 is TGTGCCAGCAGTCTACAGGGGTCCACAGATACGCAGTATTTT. Its translation: CASSLQGSTDTQYF.

The chain uses TRBV4-1 and TRBJ1-2; possible D gene TRBD1, 5 bases. The CDR3 loop spans 16 amino acids. V was pared by 0 bases and J by 1 base, with 12 bases between. CDR1 and CDR2 from the germline V gene are MGHRA and YSYEKL. CDR3 sequence reads: CASSQDEAGHNYGYTF. CDR3 coding DNA: TGCGCCAGCAGCCAAGATGAGGCAGGGCATAACTATGGCTACACCTTC.

The genes are TRBV28 and TRBJ2-7; D might be TRBD1 (5 bases). This CDR3 region has 14 residues. V was clipped by 6 bases and J by 5 bases, with 17 bases between them. Per the germline V gene, CDR1 is MDHEN and CDR2 is SYDVKM. CDR3 sequence (DNA): TGTGCCAGCAGCCCCGCCCAGGGTCTACACGAGCAGTACTTC. This translates into CASSPAQGLHEQYF.

This chain uses TRBV5-1 with TRBJ2-3; D not certain. The CDR3 consists of 11 residues. Germline lookup yields CDR1 SGHRS and CDR2 YFSETQ. V lost 6 bases and J 5 bases, leaving 7 bases between the germline ends. Here the CDR3 DNA reads TGCGCCAGCACTAAGGGAGATACGCAGTATTTT. It is translated as CASTKGDTQYF. The whole variable domain, filled in from reference TRBV5-1 and TRBJ2-3, reads KAGVTQTPRYLIKTRGQQVTLSCSPISGHRSVSWYQQTPGQGLQFLFEYFSETQRNKGNFPGRFSGRQFSNSRSEMNVSTLELGDSALYLCASTKGDTQYFGPGTRLTVL.

This sequence joins TRBV4-1 and TRBJ2-7; possible D gene TRBD1, 6 bases. The CDR3 covers 14 residues. The germline V and J ends were trimmed by 1 base and 6 bases, with 13 bases remaining between them. Germline lookup yields CDR1 MGHRA and CDR2 YSYEKL. CDR3 residues: CASSQGDTVVEQYF. The CDR3 nucleotides read TGCGCCAGCAGCCAAGGGGACACGGTGGTCGAGCAGTACTTC.

The chain uses TRBV18 and TRBJ1-3; D gene ambiguous. The CDR3 consists of 13 residues. Germline values: CDR1 KGHSH, CDR2 LQKENI. V dropped 5 bases and J dropped 0 bases, with 5 bases sitting between them. CDR3 in DNA: TGTGCCAGCTCAGGTGGCTCTGGAAACACCATATATTTT. This gives the protein CASSGGSGNTIYF. Drawing the rest from reference TRBV18 and TRBJ1-3, the complete variable domain is NAGVMQNPRHLVRRRGQEARLRCSPMKGHSHVYWYRQLPEEGLKFMVYLQKENIIDESGMPKERFSAEFPKEGPSILRIQQVVRGDSAAYFCASSGGSGNTIYFGEGSWLTVV.

The gene calls are TRBV28 and TRBJ2-7; no clear D. CDR1 is MDHEN, CDR2 SYDVKM, per germline. This CDR3 is built from 13 residues. Trimming pared 6 bases from V and 2 bases from J, leaving 11 bases between. In DNA, the CDR3 is TGTGCCAGCAGCGGCGGCGGAGCCTACGAGCAGTACTTC. Encoded protein: CASSGGGAYEQYF.

The rearrangement joins TRBV7-9 to TRBJ2-7; D is possibly TRBD1 or TRBD2 (6 bases each). This CDR3 is 14 amino acids long. V was trimmed by 5 bases and J by 2 bases, leaving 13 bases between them. In germline, CDR1 is SEHNR, CDR2 FQNEAQ (reference sequence). The CDR3 nucleotides read TGTGCCAGCAGCACGCGGGACACCGCCTACGAGCAGTACTTC. As protein: CASSTRDTAYEQYF.